This T cell receptor beta chain was obtained from a study of blood T cell repertoires in COVID-19. Germline CDR1 is MNHNS and CDR2 is SASEGT. This CDR3 contains 16 residues. V was pared by 4 bases and J by 6 bases, with 19 bases between. Clones were sequenced by immunoSEQ multiplex PCR, and TCRdb holds only the in-frame ones, with some missing. The table lists hundreds of thousands of clones, roughly 87% of them singletons. The source material was PBMCs or T cells enriched from blood (not recorded which). The TCR was taken from a woman in her 30s who had recovered from COVID-19. The gene calls are TRBV6-1 and TRBJ1-5, with a possible D match to TRBD1 (6 bases). The CDR3 DNA reads as TGTGCCAGCAGTGGGGCCGGACCGGGGGGCACTCAGCCCCAGCATTTT. It is translated as CASSGAGPGGTQPQHF.